This TCR beta chain was recorded in a study of T cell responses to AZD1222 COVID-19 vaccine (dated by TCRdb to about 2021). In the study overall: Because spike-specific TCR depth and breadth did not differ between the two schedules, AZD1222 recipients who got a second dose at roughly 4 weeks were pooled with those who got a second dose at roughly 12 weeks. A total of just over 230 trial participants underwent TCR sequencing, of whom 207 had received two doses of AZD1222 and about 25 had received two doses of the MenACWY control vaccine. Trial participants were enrolled by age into 18-55, 56-69 and 70-plus year subgroups, with approximately 150, 28 and 58 TCR-sequenced participants respectively. Study-wide conclusions, independent of this receptor: After two AZD1222 doses, spike-specific TCR breadth and depth were significantly higher than at day 0 and than in MenACWY recipients. In the small 56-69-year group, the increase in depth fell short of significance, most likely because of low power. No day 14 peak-response samples were available, so repertoires were characterized only after the peak T cell response. Most participants were white British and females outnumbered males, and the authors suggested that clonal diversity may have been underestimated. Conclusions about previously exposed vaccinees are limited, since just 5 to 7 AZD1222 recipients were seropositive for SARS-CoV-2 at baseline. The vaccine-associated CD4 TCRs covered the entire spike protein, and the dominant responses fell in regions 160-218 and 743-854. Epitopes outside the regions mutated in the B.1.351 and B.1.1.7 variants were reportedly recognized by nearly half of the unique spike-specific TCRs.

The germline ends are 12 bases apart after V is trimmed by 3 bases and J by 2 bases. The germline V gene (reference sequence) yields WNHNN for CDR1 and SYGVQD for CDR2. The CDR3 runs 15 residues from the cysteine to the phenylalanine. Kept here is only the CDR3 DNA, which spans 45 bases and is read in frame from base 1. The CDR3 regions of human TCRbeta chains were analyzed by immunosequencing. On the authors' methods: Repertoire TCRs were matched against a reference library of SARS-CoV-2-specific TCRs generated with the MIRA antigen-specificity platform. Breadth meant the fraction of unique TCRs that were SARS-CoV-2-associated, whereas depth meant the fraction of total T cells that were SARS-CoV-2-associated. Using the MIRA data, each spike-specific TCR was mapped to the spike region that the TCR reacts to and placed in a CD4 or CD8 class. Log10-transformed breadth and depth values were compared by one-way ANOVA with Sidak's multiple comparisons tests. TCRdb took over this immuneACCESS table, retaining in-frame rearrangements with V and J assigned. Such tables are incomplete; in checked studies, under half of the missing clones stem from an unresolved V gene, and the remainder is unexplained. The V and J calls and the clone size are those of that table, but D and trimming were determined from the DNA. The sample yields 150,000 or so clones; roughly nine tenths were counted once. 5% to 5.5% of the sample belongs to the ten largest clones.

About this clone: The target of this receptor is not known. No qualities accompany the bases; no much larger clone lies one base away.

In the paper's terms, the time point label means: baseline before first vaccination. Vaccinee samples came from UK trials COV001 and COV002, including a single-blind randomized controlled phase 2/3 trial of AZD1222 (ChAdOx1 nCoV-19) in healthy adults. Trial participant PBMC samples were collected at day 0 and day 28 after the second dose for TCRbeta chain sequencing. The receptor was isolated from an adult in good health. The sequenced sample was peripheral blood, obtained on day 0 of AZD1222 vaccination. Recombination linked TRBV10-1 to TRBJ2-3; no D gene is confidently identified. The CDR3 loop reads CASSERQDDTDTQYF. The sequence in DNA is TGCGCCAGCAGTGAAAGGCAGGACGACACAGATACGCAGTATTTT.